Given below is one TCR beta chain in context. Authors' data handling: Counts of nucleated cells, estimated from reference gene primer amplification, were obtained. Using immunoSEQ multiplex PCR, the repertoire was profiled, and TCRdb retains in-frame clones only, with some absent. From that table come the V and J calls and clone size; the DNA was used to work out D and trimming. The sample carries under 300,000 clones, approximately 85% recorded once. This sample was taken from a study of blood T cell repertoires in COVID-19. Study details: Acute and convalescent COVID-19 samples came from the United States, Italy and Spain. T cells, B-cell-depleted T cells, or PBMCs provided the cDNA or gDNA that served as material.

The CDR3 extends over 14 amino acids. Germline CDR1 reads SNHLY; CDR2 reads FYNNEI. V gave up 6 bases and J gave up 2 bases, with 8 bases separating them. The chain couples TRBV2 to TRBJ2-6; D not resolved. The receptor was derived from a woman between 65 and 79 years old with acute or convalescent COVID-19. Sequencing was carried out using peripheral blood. CDR3 sequence: CASRPTPGANVLTF. Written as DNA, the CDR3 is TGTGCCAGCAGGCCTACCCCTGGGGCCAACGTCCTGACTTTC.